What follows are 8 T cell receptor beta chains derived from one specimen sequenced in a study of T cells in Graves' hyperthyroidism and ophthalmopathy (dated by TCRdb to between 2017 and 2020). Libraries were built with multiplex PCR. These reads were obtained on an Illumina HiSeq 2000. TCR beta CDR3 regions were amplified from RNA transcripts. A first-round RT-PCR of the TCR CDR3 used the HTBI primer set with the Qiagen OneStep RT-PCR kit. The public reads were run again by TCRdb, first through fastp at Q25 and then through MiXCR, and only productive beta chains were kept. Here each entry gathers all rows of one CDR3 protein and keeps the most common genes and DNA. The sample table holds around 500,000 distinct CDR3 sequences, of which around a fifth were seen once. The ten largest clonotypes hold 45% to 50% of the sample. Sequencing was done on a sample of blood. Every receptor here comes from a woman aged 70-85 years with Graves' ophthalmopathy.

The chain recombines TRBV27 with TRBJ2-6; D possibly corresponds to TRBD1 (5 bases). V gave up 6 bases and J gave up 0 bases, with 15 bases separating them. The CDR3 runs 17 residues. From germline, CDR1 is MNHEY and CDR2 SMNVEV (reference sequence). As DNA, the CDR3 is TGTGCCAGCAGAGTTTGGGGCACGGACTCTGGGGCCAACGTCCTGACTTTC. Encoded protein: CASRVWGTDSGANVLTF.

This clonotype was detected only a few times. The gene calls are TRBV10-2 and TRBJ1-6; D gene unclear. Germline V gene data show CDR1 as WSHSY and CDR2 as SAAADI. The germline V and J ends were trimmed by 7 bases and 9 bases, with 16 bases remaining between them. This CDR3 comprises 14 residues. The CDR3, as DNA: TGCGCCAGCACTGGGCAAGCCTTTGTTTCACCCCTCCACTTT. It translates to CASTGQAFVSPLHF.

This clonotype was detected only a few times. The rearrangement links TRBV6-2 or TRBV6-3 to TRBJ2-1; D uncertain. The germline V and J ends were trimmed by 6 bases and 5 bases, with 11 bases remaining between them. CDR1 and CDR2 from the germline V gene are MNHEY and SVGEGT. This CDR3 region has 13 residues. The CDR3 loop reads CASRLTRNNEQFF. The CDR3 DNA reads as TGTGCCAGCAGACTGACAAGAAACAATGAGCAGTTCTTC.

The sample holds many counts of this clonotype. The rearrangement links TRBV12-3 or TRBV12-4 to TRBJ2-4, with no clear D. Trimming removed 6 bases at V and 0 bases at J, with 15 bases between. CDR3 length: 16 amino acids. CDR3 loop: CASSRTVGPAKNIQYF. The CDR3 nucleotides read TGTGCCAGCAGCCGTACGGTCGGACCAGCCAAAAACATTCAGTACTTC.

The chain carries TRBV30 and TRBJ1-5; 7 nucleotides match TRBD1. After removal of 5 bases from V and 3 bases from J, the junction contained 4 bases not matched to a gene. The germline V gene has CDR1 GTSNPN and CDR2 SVGIG (reference sequence). The CDR3 is 13 residues long. CDR3 loop: CAWSGQPNQPQHF. The DNA of the CDR3 is TGTGCCTGGTCGGGACAGCCCAATCAGCCCCAGCATTTT. The whole variable domain, remainder taken from reference TRBV30 and TRBJ1-5, is SQTIHQWPATLVQPVGSPLSLECTVEGTSNPNLYWYRQAAGRGLQLLFYSVGIGQISSEVPQNLSASRPQDRQFILSSKKLLLSDSGFYLCAWSGQPNQPQHFGDGTRLSIL.

V is TRBV20-1 and J is TRBJ2-1; D perhaps matches TRBD1 (5 bases). CDR1 and CDR2 (germline): DFQATT, SNEGSKA (reference sequence). CDR3 length equals 15 residues. Trimming stripped 5 bases from V and 8 bases from J, with 22 bases between. DNA of the CDR3: TGCAGTGCTCAACGTTCAGGCCAGGGTTTCGATGAGCAGTTCTTC. It encodes CSAQRSGQGFDEQFF.

This clonotype occurred a few times. The V gene is TRBV5-1, the J gene TRBJ1-2, with D hard to call. The CDR3 contains 13 residues. CDR1 and CDR2 (germline): SGHRS, YFSETQ. The V and J ends lost 0 bases and 4 bases respectively, with 7 bases between them. For the CDR3, the DNA is TGCGCCAGCAGCTTGGACGGAGTCTATGGCTACACCTTC. Protein product: CASSLDGVYGYTF.

The chain is built from TRBV6-5 and TRBJ2-3, with no clear D. CDR3 length: 16 residues. CDR1 MNHEY and CDR2 SVGAGI come from the germline V gene. Trimming stripped 2 bases from V and 4 bases from J, with 16 bases between. CDR3 DNA sequence: TGTGCCAGCAGTTACGTTGGACCCACCCTCGCAGATACGCAGTATTTT. The encoded protein is CASSYVGPTLADTQYF.